These 5 T cell receptor beta chains share one sample of origin, sequenced in a study of blood T cell repertoires in COVID-19. Produced via immunoSEQ multiplex PCR; TCRdb's table is partial and in-frame only. Among roughly 200,000 clones listed, 87% were seen once. The material sequenced was PBMCs or T cells enriched from blood (not recorded which). These receptor sequences come from a man aged 18-30 years with acute COVID-19.

In this sample, this clone turned up once. The chain is built from TRBV18 and TRBJ1-2, with D perhaps TRBD1 (5 bases). This CDR3 is 11 amino acids long. CDR1 is KGHSH and CDR2 is LQKENI in the germline V gene. V was cut by 0 bases and J by 13 bases, with 9 bases left in between. The chain's CDR3 is CASSPPGEATF. The CDR3 DNA sequence: TGTGCCAGCTCACCACCGGGGGAGGCCACCTTC.

The chain is built from TRBV19 and TRBJ2-3; 12 bases are a match to TRBD2. The trim removed 7 bases at V and 2 bases at J, leaving 10 bases unmatched. Per germline, CDR1 LNHDA and CDR2 SQIVND (reference sequence). The CDR3 runs 17 residues. The CDR3 spells CASTKRLAGVSTDTQYF. CDR3 DNA: TGTGCCAGTACCAAAAGACTAGCGGGAGTCTCCACAGATACGCAGTATTTT.

This clone was seen once. The chain joins TRBV6-5 to TRBJ2-7, with 7 bases that match TRBD2. The length of the CDR3 is 15 residues. Trimming took 2 bases from V and 5 from J; bases not matched to a gene: 9. Germline V CDR1 and CDR2: MNHEY, SVGAGI. The DNA for the CDR3 is TGTGCCAGCAGTTACGCCGCGGGAGTTTGGGACGAGCAGTACTTC. Translating gives CASSYAAGVWDEQYF.

The chain combines TRBV19 with TRBJ1-4; D call uncertain. Trimming stripped 11 bases from V and 0 bases from J, with 19 bases between. Germline-derived CDR1 and CDR2 are LNHDA and SQIVND (reference sequence). This CDR3 is 16 amino acids long. The CDR3 sequence: CACIRSHHATNEKLFF. The CDR3 DNA is TGTGCCTGTATTAGAAGCCACCATGCAACTAATGAAAAACTGTTTTTT.

CDR3 nucleotide sequence: TGTGCCAGCAGCTTAGCTAACAGGGCCTATGAGCAGTTCTTC. Amino acids: CASSLANRAYEQFF. The rearrangement uses TRBV11-3 and TRBJ2-1; tentatively, D is TRBD1 (6 bases). Germline V gives CDR1 SGHNT, CDR2 YENEEA. There are 14 residues in the CDR3. Trimming stripped 1 base from V and 8 bases from J, with 12 bases between.